The rows below give T cell receptor beta chains drawn from one sample of a study of blood T cell repertoires in COVID-19. The repertoire was sequenced with immunoSEQ multiplex PCR; TCRdb's copy has only in-frame clones and lacks some. The sample lists 140,000 to 150,000 clones, over 75% occurring once. Material: peripheral blood. These receptors all stem from a man aged 55 to 70 with active or convalescent COVID-19. Both conserved end residues are part of each CDR3. A D gene is named only where the DNA matches it firmly. Clone size is stated in some rows and not others, as once, few, many or a class when expanded.

d_call	clone_size	cdr3_length	v_call	j_call	cdr3_aa	cdr3_nt
.	once	15	TRBV5-8	TRBJ2-1	CANDKGGSSYNEQFF	TGTGCCAACGATAAGGGGGGGAGCTCCTACAATGAGCAGTTCTTC
.	.	14	TRBV7-9	TRBJ2-7	CASSLAGQLYEQYF	TGTGCCAGCAGCTTAGCTGGACAACTCTACGAGCAGTACTTC
.	.	14	TRBV7-9	TRBJ1-1	CASSRSTANTEAFF	TGTGCCAGCAGCAGGAGCACGGCGAACACTGAAGCTTTCTTT
.	.	17	TRBV19	TRBJ1-5	CASSIDPPVGSNQPQHF	TGTGCCAGTAGTATAGATCCCCCCGTCGGGAGCAATCAGCCCCAGCATTTT
.	.	12	TRBV29-1	TRBJ2-3	CSVGQADDTQYF	TGCAGCGTTGGGCAAGCGGACGATACGCAGTATTTT
.	.	11	TRBV29-1	TRBJ2-5	CSARDGETQYF	TGCAGCGCACGGGATGGCGAGACCCAGTACTTC
TRBD1	.	14	TRBV11-3	TRBJ2-1	CASSLPGQGGEQFF	TGTGCCAGCAGCTTACCGGGACAGGGGGGTGAGCAGTTCTTC
TRBD2	.	16	TRBV19	TRBJ2-3	CASSITRAGDTDTQYF	TGTGCCAGTAGTATAACGAGAGCGGGAGACACAGATACGCAGTATTTT
.	.	15	TRBV18	TRBJ2-1	CASSPGAGSYNEQFF	TGTGCCAGCTCACCAGGGGCGGGGTCCTACAATGAGCAGTTCTTC
TRBD1	.	14	TRBV18	TRBJ1-2	CASSPVDRVNGYTF	TGTGCCAGCTCACCAGTGGACAGGGTAAATGGCTACACCTTC
.	.	16	TRBV2	TRBJ2-5	CASSASLGDAGETQYF	TGTGCCAGCAGTGCCTCCCTAGGCGACGCGGGGGAGACCCAGTACTTC
.	few	14	TRBV2	TRBJ1-4	CAGSAGLAGRQLFF	TGTGCCGGATCGGCTGGCCTCGCGGGTAGACAACTGTTTTTT
.	.	13	TRBV12-5	TRBJ2-2	CASGYSNTGELFF	TGTGCTAGTGGCTATAGTAACACCGGGGAGCTGTTTTTT
.	.	12	TRBV29-1	TRBJ2-7	CSCWGDSYEQYF	TGCAGCTGTTGGGGGGATAGTTACGAGCAGTACTTC
.	.	16	TRBV2	TRBJ1-1	CASNLRAAGLNTEAFF	TGTGCCAGCAACCTCCGGGCGGCAGGGCTGAACACTGAAGCTTTCTTT